These 20 T cell receptor beta chains were sequenced from one sample in a study of blood T cell repertoires in COVID-19. Sequencing used immunoSEQ multiplex PCR; TCRdb keeps in-frame clones, though not all of them. Here the sample spans about 180,000 clones, about 90% being singletons. Sequencing used PBMCs or T cells enriched from blood (not recorded which). The source of these receptors is a woman in her 50s who had recovered from COVID-19.

The CDR3 bases are TGCGCCAGCAGCCAGGGACAGCCTCATTTAGGCAGTTTGACGGTGAAAGAGACCCAGTACTTC. Protein sequence: CASSQGQPHLGSLTVKETQYF. This chain joins TRBV4-1 and TRBJ2-5, with 7 nucleotides matching TRBD1. The germline CDR1 and CDR2 sequences are MGHRA and YSYEKL. This CDR3 comprises 21 residues. Trimming removed 3 bases from V and 3 bases from J; junction bases left unmatched: 25.

CDR3 protein: CASSSFGQGATNEKLFF. DNA of the CDR3: TGTGCCAGCAGTTCTTTCGGGCAGGGCGCAACTAATGAAAAACTGTTTTTT. The gene calls are TRBV28 and TRBJ1-4; possibly TRBD1 for D (5 bases). The CDR3 is made up of 17 amino acids. Germline V gene data show CDR1 as MDHEN and CDR2 as SYDVKM. V was pared by 4 bases and J by 0 bases, with 15 bases between.

This clone has a handful of counts. The V call is TRBV5-4, the J call TRBJ2-3; 14 bases fit TRBD2. After removal of 4 bases from V and 6 bases from J, the junction contained 4 bases not matched to a gene. This CDR3 has 15 residues. In germline, CDR1 is SGHNT, CDR2 YYREEE (reference sequence). CDR3 amino acids: CASSGTSGRGDTQYF. CDR3 in DNA: TGTGCCAGCAGCGGGACTAGCGGGAGAGGCGATACGCAGTATTTT. The full variable domain, its missing parts supplied by reference TRBV5-4 and TRBJ2-3, is ETGVTQSPTHLIKTRGQQVTLRCSSQSGHNTVSWYQQALGQGPQFIFQYYREEENGRGNFPPRFSGLQFPNYSSELNVNALELDDSALYLCASSGTSGRGDTQYFGPGTRLTVL.

This chain connects TRBV5-8 to TRBJ2-7; weak D call: TRBD2 (6 bases). Germline V CDR1 and CDR2: SGHTS, YDEGEE. V dropped 0 bases and J dropped 9 bases, with 10 bases sitting between them. The CDR3 extends over 12 amino acids. Written as DNA, the CDR3 is TGTGCCAGCAGCTTGGGGGCGGGACGGCAGTACTTC. This codes for CASSLGAGRQYF. Variable domain in full (rest from reference TRBV5-8 and TRBJ2-7): EAGVTQSPTHLIKTRGQQATLRCSPISGHTSVYWYQQALGLGLQFLLWYDEGEERNRGNFPPRFSGRQFPNYSSELNVNALELEDSALYLCASSLGAGRQYFGPGTRLTVT.

The V call is TRBV9, the J call TRBJ1-2; possible D gene TRBD1, 5 bases. V dropped 0 bases and J dropped 7 bases, with 13 bases sitting between them. The CDR3 is 14 residues long. From germline, CDR1 is SGDLS and CDR2 YYNGEE. The CDR3 sequence: CASSVATGGFGYTF. The CDR3 DNA follows: TGTGCCAGCAGCGTAGCTACCGGGGGTTTTGGCTACACCTTC.

This chain uses TRBV25-1 with TRBJ2-1, with TRBD2 identical over 10 bases. V was pared by 6 bases and J by 7 bases, with 6 bases of the junction left unmatched. The CDR3 loop spans 14 amino acids. The germline V gene encodes CDR1 MGHDK and CDR2 SYGVNS. CDR3 region: CASSRAGGDNEQFF. As DNA, the CDR3 is TGTGCCAGCAGCAGAGCGGGAGGGGATAATGAGCAGTTCTTC.

V gene TRBV11-2 combines with J gene TRBJ2-3; 7 positions match TRBD1. The germline V gene has CDR1 SGHAT and CDR2 FQNNGV. The CDR3 extends over 14 amino acids. V was pared by 4 bases and J by 2 bases, with 3 bases of the junction left unmatched. As DNA, the CDR3 is TGTGCCAGCAGCTACGGGACAGACACAGATACGCAGTATTTT. Protein: CASSYGTDTDTQYF.

The chain recombines TRBV3-1 (or the pseudogene TRBV3-2) with TRBJ2-1; 13 nucleotides agree with TRBD2. Germline CDR1 and CDR2: LGHDT and YNNKEL (reference sequence). The length of the CDR3 is 16 residues. V gave up 3 bases and J gave up 6 bases; unmatched junction bases: 5. The CDR3 nucleotides are TGTGCCAGCAGCCATCAAAGGACTAGCGGGAGCAATGAGCAGTTCTTC. Protein: CASSHQRTSGSNEQFF.

The rearrangement uses TRBV5-1 and TRBJ2-1; TRBD1 matches 8 bases. The germline CDR1 and CDR2 sequences are SGHRS and YFSETQ. This CDR3 is 14 amino acids long. V dropped 1 base and J dropped 6; count of bases not matched to a gene: 3. The CDR3 DNA sequence: TGCGCCAGCAGCTTGAACGGACAGGGCAATGAGCAGTTCTTC. Its protein is CASSLNGQGNEQFF. The full variable domain, its missing parts supplied by reference TRBV5-1 and TRBJ2-1, is KAGVTQTPRYLIKTRGQQVTLSCSPISGHRSVSWYQQTPGQGLQFLFEYFSETQRNKGNFPGRFSGRQFSNSRSEMNVSTLELGDSALYLCASSLNGQGNEQFFGPGTRLTVL.

The chain joins TRBV7-9 to TRBJ1-1; 7 bases are a match to TRBD1. The junction had 9 bases not matched to a gene; V was cut back by 5 bases and J by 6 bases. Per the germline V gene, CDR1 is SEHNR and CDR2 is FQNEAQ (reference sequence). This CDR3 region has 14 residues. The CDR3, as DNA: TGTGCCAGCAGCCCCTTTCAGGGGGTAGCTGAAGCTTTCTTT. This gives the protein CASSPFQGVAEAFF.

The gene calls are TRBV24-1 and TRBJ2-7, with D possibly being TRBD1 (6 bases). The CDR3 runs to 13 residues. Germline CDR1 reads KGHDR; CDR2 reads SFDVKD. V was pared by 7 bases and J by 3 bases, with 12 bases between. CDR3 amino acids: CATSYGTNYEQYF. CDR3 nucleotides: TGTGCCACCAGCTATGGGACAAACTACGAGCAGTACTTC.

This chain links TRBV6-5 with TRBJ2-2; maybe TRBD1 (5 bases). CDR3 length equals 14 residues. Trimming shortened V by 6 bases and J by 6 bases, and 14 bases separated the two germline ends. Looked up from germline, CDR1 is MNHEY and CDR2 is SVGAGI. The CDR3 loop is CASRPYLGAGELFF. For the CDR3, the DNA is TGTGCCAGCAGACCATACCTAGGGGCCGGGGAGCTGTTTTTT.

The J gene is TRBJ2-1, the V gene TRBV7-9, with 8 bases identical to TRBD2. The CDR3 is 12 amino acids. Losses at the gene ends were 3 bases for V and 9 bases for J; bases not matched to a gene: 1. CDR1 and CDR2 (germline): SEHNR, FQNEAQ (reference sequence). CDR3 DNA: TGTGCCAGCAGCTTTAGCGGGATTGAGCAGTTCTTC. Amino acids: CASSFSGIEQFF.

This clone appeared a few times. The rearrangement links TRBV10-3 to TRBJ1-3, with 7 bases lining up with TRBD1. V gave up 10 bases and J gave up 0 bases; unmatched junction bases: 12. The germline V gene encodes CDR1 ENHRY and CDR2 SYGVKD. The CDR3 covers 16 residues. CDR3 protein: CASYRGLSYSGNTIYF. CDR3 nucleotide sequence: TGTGCCAGCTACAGGGGCCTTTCCTACTCTGGAAACACCATATATTTT.

In regard to this clone: In the same sample, other DNA sequences code for this CDR3. The chain recombines TRBV18 with TRBJ1-5; perhaps TRBD1 as D (6 bases). The CDR3 length is 14 residues. Germline V gene lookup returns CDR1 KGHSH and CDR2 LQKENI. The germline V and J ends were trimmed by 3 bases and 4 bases, with 10 bases remaining between them. CDR3 DNA: TGTGCCAGCTCACCTGGGCAGGGGAATCAGCCCCAGCATTTT. This codes for CASSPGQGNQPQHF.

The V call is TRBV9, the J call TRBJ1-5; possibly TRBD1 for D (6 bases). The germline gives CDR1 SGDLS, CDR2 YYNGEE. The V end lost 1 base, the J end lost 10 bases, and 18 bases lay between the germline ends. CDR3 length equals 15 residues. CDR3 sequence: CASSVSFRGREPQHF. DNA for the CDR3: TGTGCCAGCAGCGTAAGCTTCAGGGGAAGGGAACCCCAGCATTTT.

The genes are TRBV20-1 and TRBJ2-1, with D perhaps TRBD2 (6 bases). Trimming cost V 5 bases and J 9 bases, with 11 bases left between them. The CDR3 runs 11 residues. Germline CDR1 is DFQATT and CDR2 is SNEGSKA (reference sequence). The CDR3 DNA follows: TGCAGTGCTCAGACTAGATTTGAGCAGTTCTTC. This encodes CSAQTRFEQFF.

The chain carries TRBV28 and TRBJ1-1, with D possibly matching TRBD1 (6 bases). Between the trimmed V and J ends, which lost 1 base and 1 base, there was a span of 19 bases. This CDR3 comprises 18 residues. CDR1 and CDR2 from the germline V gene are MDHEN and SYDVKM. The CDR3 DNA sequence: TGTGCCAGCAGTTTATTCGGAGAGGACAGCACGAGGAACACTGAAGCTTTCTTT. Its protein is CASSLFGEDSTRNTEAFF.

V gene TRBV11-3 combines with J gene TRBJ1-2; perhaps TRBD1 as D (6 bases). Germline V gives CDR1 SGHNT, CDR2 YENEEA. Trimming shortened V by 2 bases and J by 4 bases, and 8 bases separated the two germline ends. The CDR3 runs to 13 residues. The DNA for the CDR3 is TGTGCCAGCAGCTTACGGACAGTCTATGGCTACACCTTC. Protein product: CASSLRTVYGYTF.

This clone appeared a few times. This sequence joins TRBV18 and TRBJ2-3; 8 nucleotides match TRBD2. The CDR3 runs 16 residues. With V trimmed by 0 bases and J by 8 bases, 10 bases remained unmatched. Per the germline V gene, CDR1 is KGHSH and CDR2 is LQKENI. CDR3 coding DNA: TGTGCCAGCTCACCACCGGAACTAGCGGCCTTGGGTACGCAGTATTTT. This encodes CASSPPELAALGTQYF.